This T cell receptor (beta chain) was recorded in a study of response to subunit inactivated influenza vaccine. TCRdb ran MiXCR on the RT-PCR reads and lists one entry per CDR3 protein. The sample records 300,000 to 350,000 distinct CDR3 sequences, 22% being singletons. General study results and limits: T cells newly recruited by each seasonal influenza vaccination are few, the authors suggested.

J was trimmed by 4 bases and V by 1 base; bases with no gene match: 5. The CDR3 has 15 residues. Per germline, CDR1 SGHDT and CDR2 YYEEEE. Regarding this clonotype: Its antigen is still unknown.

The chain recombines TRBV5-6 with TRBJ1-5; 7 nucleotides line up with TRBD1. This TCR was recovered from a man aged 50-75 years who received an inactivated influenza vaccine. Sequenced here: PBMCs from blood, sampled less than 22 months after vaccination. Here the CDR3 DNA reads TGTGCCAGCAGCTTGACTTTGACAGGGAATCAGCCCCAGCATTTT. The encoded protein is CASSLTLTGNQPQHF.